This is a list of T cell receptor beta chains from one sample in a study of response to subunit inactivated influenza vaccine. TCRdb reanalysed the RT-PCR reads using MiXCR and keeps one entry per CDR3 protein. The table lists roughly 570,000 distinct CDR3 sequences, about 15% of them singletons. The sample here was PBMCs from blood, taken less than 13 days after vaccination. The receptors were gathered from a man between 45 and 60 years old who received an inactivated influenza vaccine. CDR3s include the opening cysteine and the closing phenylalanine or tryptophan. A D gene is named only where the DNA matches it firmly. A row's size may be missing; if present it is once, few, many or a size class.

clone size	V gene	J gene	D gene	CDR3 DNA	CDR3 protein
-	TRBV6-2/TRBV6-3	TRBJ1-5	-	TGTGCCAGCAGAGAGGGGGGCTCGAATCAGCCCCAGCATTTT	CASREGGSNQPQHF
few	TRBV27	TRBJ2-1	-	TGTGCCAGCAGTTTATTAGGCAGTACAAGGGGAAATGAGCAGTTCTTC	CASSLLGSTRGNEQFF
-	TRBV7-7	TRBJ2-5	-	TGTGCCAGCTCAGGAGGGGGCTCAGAGACCCAGTACTTC	CASSGGGSETQYF
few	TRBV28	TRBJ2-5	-	TGTGCCAGCAGTTTTGGTGTAGGGGGTCGGCAAGAGACCCAGTACTTC	CASSFGVGGRQETQYF
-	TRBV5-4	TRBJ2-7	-	TGTGCCAGCAGTCTCGATGGGGGGGGCAACTACGAGCAGTACTTC	CASSLDGGGNYEQYF
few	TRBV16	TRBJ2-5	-	TGTGCCAGCAGCCAAGGTATTATCAACCAAGAGACCCAGTACTTC	CASSQGIINQETQYF
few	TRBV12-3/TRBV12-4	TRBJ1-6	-	TGTGCCAGCAGTTTTACGGGCTCCTATAATTCACCCCTCCACTTT	CASSFTGSYNSPLHF
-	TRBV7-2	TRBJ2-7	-	TGTGCCAGCAGCTTAGCCGGGGGACAGCTCTACGAGCAGTACTTC	CASSLAGGQLYEQYF
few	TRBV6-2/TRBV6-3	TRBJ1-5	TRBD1	TGTGCCAGCAGACCCGGGACAGGTATCTTCAGAACGGGTAACAATCAGCCCCAGCATTTT	CASRPGTGIFRTGNNQPQHF
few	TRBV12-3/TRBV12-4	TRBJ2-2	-	TGTGCCAGCACCCTAGCCGGGGAGCTGTTTTTT	CASTLAGELFF
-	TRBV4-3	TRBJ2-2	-	TGCGCCAGCAGCCAAGATTTCGGGCGGAGCACCGGGGAGCTGTTTTTT	CASSQDFGRSTGELFF
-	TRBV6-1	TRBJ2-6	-	TGTGCCAGCAGTACAGGGAGGGTCCCTGGGGCCAACGTCCTGACTTTC	CASSTGRVPGANVLTF
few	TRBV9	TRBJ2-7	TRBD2	TGTGCCAGCAGCCGGGACTACCACTACGAGCAGTACTTC	CASSRDYHYEQYF
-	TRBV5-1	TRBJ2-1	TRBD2	TGCGCCAGCAGCCTGATCGGGGGGGCCAGGAATGAGCAGTTCTTC	CASSLIGGARNEQFF
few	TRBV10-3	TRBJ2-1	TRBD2	TGTGCCATCAGTGGCCAAGCGGGGGTCTACAATGAGCAGTTCTTC	CAISGQAGVYNEQFF
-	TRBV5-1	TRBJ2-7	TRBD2	TGCGCCAGCAGCTTGGATTCCACTAGCGGGGGCTACGAGCAGTACTTC	CASSLDSTSGGYEQYF
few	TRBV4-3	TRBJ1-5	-	TGCGCCAGCAGCCAAGATTGGAGGTTAGATAATCAGCCCCAGCATTTT	CASSQDWRLDNQPQHF
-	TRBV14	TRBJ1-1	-	TGTGCCAGCAGCCATACATCTCCGGGGATAGCTTTCTTT	CASSHTSPGIAFF
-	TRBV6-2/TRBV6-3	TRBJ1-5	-	TGTGCCAGCAGTTCCTTTATAGGGCTAAATCAGCCCCAGCATTTT	CASSSFIGLNQPQHF
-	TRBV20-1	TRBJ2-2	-	TGCAGTGCTCATCCAGGGGCCGGGGAGCTGTTTTTT	CSAHPGAGELFF
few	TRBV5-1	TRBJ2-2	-	TGCGCCAGCAGCTTAAGTCAGGGGACTAACACCGGGGAGCTGTTTTTT	CASSLSQGTNTGELFF
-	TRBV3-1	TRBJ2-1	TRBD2	TGTGCCAGCAGCCAAGAAATCGGGACTAGCGGGGCCCAAAAGGAGCAGTTCTTC	CASSQEIGTSGAQKEQFF
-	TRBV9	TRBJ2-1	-	TGTGCCAGCAGCGTAGCTATCCGATACCCCTACAATGAGCAGTTCTTC	CASSVAIRYPYNEQFF
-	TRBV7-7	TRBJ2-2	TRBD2	TGTGCCAGCAGCTGGACTAGCGGTGACACCGGGGAGCTGTTTTTT	CASSWTSGDTGELFF
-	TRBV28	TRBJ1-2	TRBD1	TGTGCCAGCAGCCCCCTCCGGGACAGGGTCTACACCTTC	CASSPLRDRVYTF
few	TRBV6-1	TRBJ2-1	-	TGTGCCAGCAGTCCCCAATGGGCAGAGAGGAAATACAATGAGCAGTTCTTC	CASSPQWAERKYNEQFF
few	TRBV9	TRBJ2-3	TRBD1	TGTGCCAGCAGCGCTGTAACCGGACAGGACACAGATACGCAGTATTTT	CASSAVTGQDTDTQYF
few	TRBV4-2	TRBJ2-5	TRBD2	TGTGCCAGCAGCCAAGATCTAGCGGGAATGGAGACCCAGTACTTC	CASSQDLAGMETQYF
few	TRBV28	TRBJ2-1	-	TGTGCCAGCAGTTTGATTAATAGGAGGAATAGCAGAGGTATGGATGAGCAGTTCTTC	CASSLINRRNSRGMDEQFF